The 24 T cell receptor beta chains below were found in one sample sequenced in a study of blood T cells in healthy people across ages. Alongside a J-beta primer mix, a sample-barcoded 5' primer served in a second PCR lasting 7 to 11 cycles. TCRdb itself ran the 5' RACE reads through MiXCR, one entry per CDR3 protein. The sample has some 1.6 million distinct CDR3 sequences, about 35% seen once; the top ten hold 11%. The sequenced sample was blood. Receptor source: a young woman in good health.

The CDR3 here is CASSEALYVSNEKLFF. The CDR3 region has the DNA TGTGCCAGCAGTGAAGCACTGTACGTCAGTAATGAAAAACTGTTTTTT. The V gene is TRBV6-1, the J gene TRBJ1-4; D uncertain. The CDR3 runs to 16 residues. Germline V gene data show CDR1 as MNHNS and CDR2 as SASEGT. The ends were cut back, 0 bases at V and 4 bases at J, with 12 bases in the middle.

The chain carries TRBV12-3 or TRBV12-4 and TRBJ2-1; 10 bases match TRBD2. The CDR3 is 17 residues long. V gave up 0 bases and J gave up 6 bases; unmatched junction bases: 8. The CDR3 is CASSLAPGSGGANEQFF. CDR3 in DNA: TGTGCCAGCAGTTTAGCCCCAGGGAGCGGGGGGGCCAATGAGCAGTTCTTC.

The V and J genes are TRBV4-2 and TRBJ2-5; 7 bases line up with TRBD1. Trimming cost V 2 bases and J 4 bases; bases outside gene matches: 7. The CDR3 totals 15 residues. The germline V gene encodes CDR1 LGHNA and CDR2 YNFKEQ. The CDR3 DNA reads as TGTGCCAGCAGCCAACTAGACCCAGGGGGAGAGACCCAGTACTTC. This codes for CASSQLDPGGETQYF.

The chain carries TRBV6-2 or TRBV6-3 and TRBJ2-4, with a weak D call TRBD1 (6 bases). The J call is doubtful: the DNA matches TRBJ2-7 better. The CDR3 sequence is 16 residues long. Germline values: CDR1 MNHEY, CDR2 SVGEGT. The CDR3, as DNA: TGTGCCAGCAGTCCCAACCAGGGACACCTCACCAACGAGCAGTACTTC. Its protein product is CASSPNQGHLTNEQYF.

The rearrangement joins TRBV7-2 to TRBJ2-7, with 7 bases aligning to TRBD1. The V segment lost 5 bases and the J segment 1 base; nucleotides outside the gene matches: 8. The germline V gene encodes CDR1 SGHTA and CDR2 FQGNSA. The CDR3 has 15 amino acids. CDR3 residues: CASSIRDSSSYEQYF. DNA for the CDR3: TGTGCCAGCAGCATCCGGGACAGCTCGTCCTACGAGCAGTACTTC.

The chain links TRBV5-5 to TRBJ1-1, with TRBD1 as a possible D gene (5 bases). CDR3 length: 16 amino acids. Per the germline V gene, CDR1 is SGHKS and CDR2 is YYEKEE (reference sequence). The V gene lost 0 bases and the J gene lost 0 bases, with 12 bases spanning the gap. CDR3 amino acids: CASSLGHSGLNTEAFF. The CDR3 coding sequence is TGTGCCAGCAGCTTGGGGCATTCGGGGCTGAACACTGAAGCTTTCTTT.

The chain combines TRBV5-1 with TRBJ2-1; D is perhaps TRBD1 (6 bases). The germline V gene encodes CDR1 SGHRS and CDR2 YFSETQ. The CDR3 extends over 14 amino acids. Trimming shortened V by 6 bases and J by 8 bases, and 18 bases separated the two germline ends. CDR3 DNA sequence: TGCGCCAGCACCATTACAGGGCGCGTCGATGAGCAGTTCTTC. It encodes CASTITGRVDEQFF.

The genes are TRBV15 and TRBJ2-3, with 8 bases aligning to TRBD2. CDR1 is LNHNV and CDR2 is YYDKDF in the germline V gene (reference sequence). Trimming took 2 bases from V and 3 from J; bases not matched to a gene: 7. CDR3 length equals 16 residues. CDR3 in amino acids: CATSRRGSGRTDTQYF. Written as DNA, the CDR3 is TGTGCCACCAGCAGAAGGGGGAGCGGGAGAACAGATACGCAGTATTTT.

J is TRBJ2-4 and V is TRBV11-3; maybe TRBD2 (7 bases). The DNA end is more similar to TRBJ2-5, so the J call may be wrong. The germline V gene encodes CDR1 SGHNT and CDR2 YENEEA. The CDR3 totals 16 residues. This CDR3 is CASSQGTTAQGETQYF. Here the CDR3 DNA reads TGTGCCAGCAGCCAGGGGACTACCGCCCAGGGGGAGACCCAGTACTTC.

This clonotype was picked up many times. The chain recombines TRBV6-1 with TRBJ2-1; D not certain. This CDR3 is built from 12 residues. Per germline, CDR1 MNHNS and CDR2 SASEGT. Deletions cut 1 base from V and 7 bases from J, with 5 bases between. CDR3 sequence (DNA): TGTGCCAGCAGTGAAGTTGGTAATGAGCAGTTCTTC. It specifies CASSEVGNEQFF.

The chain employs TRBV7-3 and TRBJ2-3, with TRBD1 matching over 8 bases. The CDR3 is made up of 16 amino acids. Germline CDR1 reads SGHTA; CDR2 reads FQGTGA. V shed 5 bases and J 5 bases; nucleotides not matched to a gene: 12. CDR3 DNA: TGTGCCAGCAGCCTGGGGGGCAGGGGGCGTGGAGATACGCAGTATTTT. Protein sequence: CASSLGGRGRGDTQYF.

The V and J genes are TRBV3-1 and TRBJ2-5; possible D gene TRBD2, 5 bases. The germline gives CDR1 LGHDT, CDR2 YNNKEL (reference sequence). V gave up 2 bases and J gave up 9 bases, with 22 bases separating them. The CDR3 totals 16 residues. The CDR3 here is CASSQLGLQALEAQYF. As DNA, the CDR3 is TGTGCCAGCAGCCAACTCGGACTCCAGGCACTCGAAGCCCAGTACTTC.

The chain recombines TRBV10-3 with TRBJ2-3, with 10 positions matching TRBD2. The length of the CDR3 is 17 residues. In germline, CDR1 is ENHRY, CDR2 SYGVKD. V lost 3 bases to trimming and J lost 6 bases; unmatched junction nucleotides: 12. As DNA, the CDR3 is TGTGCCATCAGTGACCTTCCCCCGGGACTAGCGTCGGATACGCAGTATTTT. This sequence encodes CAISDLPPGLASDTQYF.

The chain uses TRBV7-2 and TRBJ2-3, with D uncertain. Trimming took 0 bases from V and 0 from J, leaving 13 bases between them. Germline V gene sequence: CDR1 SGHTA, CDR2 FQGNSA. The CDR3 consists of 17 residues. The CDR3 region has the DNA TGTGCCAGCAGCTTAGCGCAGGTAGCCAAAAGCACAGATACGCAGTATTTT. It specifies CASSLAQVAKSTDTQYF. Drawing the rest from reference TRBV7-2 and TRBJ2-3, the complete variable domain is GAGVSQSPSNKVTEKGKDVELRCDPISGHTALYWYRQSLGQGLEFLIYFQGNSAPDKSGLPSDRFSAERTGGSVSTLTIQRTQQEDSAVYLCASSLAQVAKSTDTQYFGPGTRLTVL.

The gene calls are TRBV20-1 and TRBJ2-1; 9 bases align to TRBD2. Germline V gene sequence: CDR1 DFQATT, CDR2 SNEGSKA (reference sequence). The J segment lost 6 bases and the V segment lost 3 bases, leaving 15 bases of the junction unmatched. The CDR3 is 17 amino acids. Here the CDR3 reads CSARRTRLADTRNEQFF. CDR3 bases: TGCAGTGCTAGGCGGACTAGACTAGCGGATACTCGCAATGAGCAGTTCTTC.

The rearrangement joins TRBV5-1 to TRBJ2-5, with 7 bases matching TRBD1. The CDR3 contains 15 residues. V shed 0 bases and J 11 bases; nucleotides not matched to a gene: 13. The germline CDR1 and CDR2 sequences are SGHRS and YFSETQ. For the CDR3, the DNA is TGCGCCAGCAGCTTGGGGTCCGACAGGGACAATGAGCAGTACTTC. The encoded protein is CASSLGSDRDNEQYF.

The rearrangement uses TRBV7-9 and TRBJ2-7, with a tentative D call TRBD2 (7 bases). In germline, CDR1 is SEHNR, CDR2 FQNEAQ (reference sequence). The CDR3 is 13 amino acids. The germline V and J ends were trimmed by 7 bases and 4 bases, with 14 bases remaining between them. The CDR3 DNA sequence: TGTGCCAGCACAGAGGGGGGGGCGTACGAGCAGTACTTC. Protein sequence: CASTEGGAYEQYF.

This clonotype was observed once. The missing conserved phenylalanine or tryptophan at the end of this CDR3 makes a read error likely. The rearrangement uses TRBV20-1 and TRBJ2-7, with 11 bases lining up with TRBD2. The CDR3 consists of 13 residues. The V gene's germline CDR1 is DFQATT and CDR2 SNEGSKA (reference sequence). After removal of 3 bases from V and 4 bases from J, the junction contained 2 bases not matched to a gene. CDR3 nucleotide sequence: TGCAGTGCTAGTAGCGGGAGGGTGTACGAGCAGTACTGC. Its protein is CSASSGRVYEQYC.

The chain joins TRBV7-6 to TRBJ2-3; a possible D gene is TRBD2 (6 bases). CDR3 size: 13 residues. Germline values: CDR1 SGHVS, CDR2 FNYEAQ. The ends were cut back, 0 bases at V and 10 bases at J, with 11 bases in the middle. DNA of the CDR3: TGTGCCAGCAGCTTAGCGACTGGGGAGGCGCAGTATTTT. This translates into CASSLATGEAQYF.

This clonotype was counted a few times. The chain joins TRBV2 to TRBJ2-7; 7 bases are a match to TRBD2. The CDR3 has 14 residues. Germline CDR1 reads SNHLY; CDR2 reads FYNNEI. The ends lost 7 bases at V and 0 bases at J; junction bases unmatched: 6. The CDR3 spells CASTSERGSYEQYF. The CDR3 region has the DNA TGTGCCAGCACCTCCGAGCGGGGCTCCTACGAGCAGTACTTC.

This clonotype was seen a few times. V is TRBV15 and J is TRBJ2-1; perhaps TRBD2 as D (5 bases). The V gene lost 4 bases and the J gene lost 4 bases, with 14 bases spanning the gap. The V gene's germline CDR1 is LNHNV and CDR2 YYDKDF (reference sequence). The CDR3 loop spans 15 amino acids. CDR3 nucleotides: TGTGCCACCAGCATAGCGAGGAGTCAGTACAATGAGCAGTTCTTC. It specifies CATSIARSQYNEQFF.

This clonotype came up a few times. The chain couples TRBV12-3 or TRBV12-4 to TRBJ2-1, with TRBD2 matching over 7 bases. This CDR3 contains 16 residues. Trimming at V came to 5 bases and at J to 5 bases, leaving 12 bases not matched to a gene. CDR3 nucleotide sequence: TGTGCCAGCAGTCCGACTGCCGGGACTATAGACAATGAGCAGTTCTTC. This translates into CASSPTAGTIDNEQFF.

This clonotype has only a few counts. This rearrangement joins TRBV7-9 to TRBJ2-7; TRBD2 matches at 10 bases. The germline V gene has CDR1 SEHNR and CDR2 FQNEAQ (reference sequence). The CDR3 is 15 amino acids. J gave up 6 bases and V 5 bases, and 10 bases lay outside the gene matches. Written as DNA, the CDR3 is TGTGCCAGCAGCCCAGCGGGGGGGCCGCCTGGCGAGCAGTACTTC. Translated, it gives CASSPAGGPPGEQYF.

This sequence joins TRBV25-1 and TRBJ1-6; TRBD1 is a possible D gene (6 bases). Germline V gene lookup returns CDR1 MGHDK and CDR2 SYGVNS. CDR3 length equals 14 residues. V gave up 6 bases and J gave up 7 bases, with 13 bases separating them. The CDR3 DNA reads as TGTGCCAGCAGCACAGGGTCTAGCAATTCACCCCTCCACTTT. This encodes CASSTGSSNSPLHF. Using reference TRBV25-1 and TRBJ1-6 for the parts outside the CDR3, the full variable domain is EADIYQTPRYLVIGTGKKITLECSQTMGHDKMYWYQQDPGMELHLIHYSYGVNSTEKGDLSSESTVSRIRTEHFPLTLESARPSHTSQYLCASSTGSSNSPLHFGNGTRLTVT.